This T cell receptor beta chain derives from a study of blood T cell repertoires in COVID-19. The CDR3 is made up of 17 amino acids. Germline V gives CDR1 MNHEY, CDR2 SMNVEV (reference sequence). After removal of 5 bases from V and 4 bases from J, the junction contained 15 bases not matched to a gene. Clones were sequenced by immunoSEQ multiplex PCR, and TCRdb holds only the in-frame ones, with some missing. The table records roughly 200,000 clones, around four fifths of them present only once. Sequenced material: peripheral blood. V is TRBV27 and J is TRBJ2-7; 9 nucleotides match TRBD2. This receptor was obtained from a human donor in a cohort sampled during active COVID-19. DNA for the CDR3: TGTGCCAGCAGTACGACTCGACTAGCGGCCGAAAATTACGAGCAGTACTTC. Translation: CASSTTRLAAENYEQYF.